The present T cell receptor (beta chain) was sequenced within a study of T cells in Graves' hyperthyroidism and ophthalmopathy. Turning to the study itself: Initial diagnosis, before any treatment, was when peripheral blood was collected.

Study findings and constraints: Among thyroid clonotypes expanded above 0.001, most also appeared in blood. Through a model of 13 V-J features, ophthalmopathy was separated from stable hyperthyroidism.

From RNA transcripts, TCR beta CDR3 regions were amplified. Carried out on the TCR CDR3, a first-round RT-PCR used the HTBI primer set. Via MiXCR, TCRdb re-called the multiplex PCR reads, giving one row per CDR3 protein. The sample gives around 180,000 distinct CDR3 sequences, over 15% of which show up once; 29% is in the top ten. This clonotype was recorded many times. The antigen is undetermined. Sequencing was performed on blood. The receptor was derived from a woman in her forties or fifties with Graves' hyperthyroidism.

CDR3 bases: TGTGCCAGCATTCCCGGGGACAGGGCGCAGGGGGCTTCGAACATTCAGTACTTC. Translating gives CASIPGDRAQGASNIQYF. The V gene is TRBV7-9, the J gene TRBJ2-4; 9 bases line up with TRBD1. V trimming: 7 bases; J trimming: 7 bases; junction bases outside the gene matches: 20. The germline gives CDR1 SEHNR, CDR2 FQNEAQ (reference sequence). This CDR3 is built from 18 residues.